The sequence of this T cell receptor beta chain was determined in a study of vaccination and CD4 T cells after COVID-19. Study overall: Following dose two, a median about 70 days (range 14 to 241) passed before post-vaccine samples were taken.

An Oncomine TCR Beta short-read assay was used to sequence the DNA from cultured CD4+ T cells. TCRdb passed the PCR reads through MiXCR, listing each CDR3 protein once. This table holds more than 9,500 distinct CDR3 sequences, approximately 50% found once. About this clonotype itself: What it binds is unknown.

Treatment noted: approximately nine-day PBMC culture with coronavirus spike peptide pools or control peptides (ViraFEST assay). Cultures of PBMCs, 1.5 million to 2 million per well, were set up with roughly 9.1 IU/ml IL-2 and 10 ug/ml peptide pools. Per the germline V gene, CDR1 is MNHNS and CDR2 is SASEGT. V lost 6 bases and J lost 4, with 15 bases in between. This CDR3 region has 14 residues. Sequencing was done on a sample of CD4+ T cells from blood, cultured in vitro. The sequence derives from a human donor who had recovered from COVID-19. The chain carries TRBV6-1 and TRBJ1-2, with unresolved D. The CDR3 DNA reads TGTGCCAGCAGAGGGATAGGGTTACCCTATGGCTACACCTTC. This sequence encodes CASRGIGLPYGYTF.